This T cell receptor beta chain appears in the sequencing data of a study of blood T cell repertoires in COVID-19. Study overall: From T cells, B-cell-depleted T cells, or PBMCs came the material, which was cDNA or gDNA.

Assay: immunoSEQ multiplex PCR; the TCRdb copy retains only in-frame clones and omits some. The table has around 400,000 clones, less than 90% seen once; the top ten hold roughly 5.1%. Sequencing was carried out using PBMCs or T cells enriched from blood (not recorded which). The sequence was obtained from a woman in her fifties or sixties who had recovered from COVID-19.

The CDR3 DNA is TGTGCCAGCAATAGACTAGCGGAAAAAGAGACCCAGTACTTC. Its protein product is CASNRLAEKETQYF. This rearrangement joins TRBV5-6 to TRBJ2-5; 9 bases agree with TRBD2. CDR1 is SGHDT, CDR2 YYEEEE, per germline. V shed 6 bases and J 3 bases; nucleotides not matched to a gene: 6. The CDR3 contains 14 residues.